This entry features one TCR beta chain sequence. Its antigen is unidentified. The same CDR3 can be traced to other DNA sequences in this sample. The sample originates from a study of cytomegalovirus exposure and HLA in healthy donors. It was with 60 Vbeta and 13 Jbeta primers that the PCR ran. Original handling: Approximately 73 million unique TCR beta chains, 8.5 million to 14 million shared, were counted in a later analysis. Generated by immunoSEQ multiplex PCR, the TCRdb table keeps only in-frame clones and is missing some. Clone size and V and J calls were adopted from that table, with D and trimming inferred from the DNA. The sample comprises 250,000 to 300,000 clones, approximately 84% of which are singletons, and 2% to 2.5% rests with the top ten. Study-wide findings and caveats: Researchers reported in a later analysis that common viral pathogens appeared linked to several top clusters. Owing to their indistinguishability, certain V segments, notably TRBV6-2 and TRBV6-3, were excluded.

CDR1 and CDR2 from the germline V gene are SNHLY and FYNNEI. The CDR3 loop spans 15 amino acids. Trimming removed 4 bases from V and 5 bases from J, with 12 bases in between. The chain employs TRBV2 and TRBJ1-6; D unclear. Material: PBMCs. The receptor was isolated from a woman aged 40 to 50 in good health and CMV-seropositive. As DNA, the CDR3 is TGTGCCAGCAGTGCCTTGGGCCTTAATAATTCACCCCTCCACTTT. This gives the protein CASSALGLNNSPLHF.